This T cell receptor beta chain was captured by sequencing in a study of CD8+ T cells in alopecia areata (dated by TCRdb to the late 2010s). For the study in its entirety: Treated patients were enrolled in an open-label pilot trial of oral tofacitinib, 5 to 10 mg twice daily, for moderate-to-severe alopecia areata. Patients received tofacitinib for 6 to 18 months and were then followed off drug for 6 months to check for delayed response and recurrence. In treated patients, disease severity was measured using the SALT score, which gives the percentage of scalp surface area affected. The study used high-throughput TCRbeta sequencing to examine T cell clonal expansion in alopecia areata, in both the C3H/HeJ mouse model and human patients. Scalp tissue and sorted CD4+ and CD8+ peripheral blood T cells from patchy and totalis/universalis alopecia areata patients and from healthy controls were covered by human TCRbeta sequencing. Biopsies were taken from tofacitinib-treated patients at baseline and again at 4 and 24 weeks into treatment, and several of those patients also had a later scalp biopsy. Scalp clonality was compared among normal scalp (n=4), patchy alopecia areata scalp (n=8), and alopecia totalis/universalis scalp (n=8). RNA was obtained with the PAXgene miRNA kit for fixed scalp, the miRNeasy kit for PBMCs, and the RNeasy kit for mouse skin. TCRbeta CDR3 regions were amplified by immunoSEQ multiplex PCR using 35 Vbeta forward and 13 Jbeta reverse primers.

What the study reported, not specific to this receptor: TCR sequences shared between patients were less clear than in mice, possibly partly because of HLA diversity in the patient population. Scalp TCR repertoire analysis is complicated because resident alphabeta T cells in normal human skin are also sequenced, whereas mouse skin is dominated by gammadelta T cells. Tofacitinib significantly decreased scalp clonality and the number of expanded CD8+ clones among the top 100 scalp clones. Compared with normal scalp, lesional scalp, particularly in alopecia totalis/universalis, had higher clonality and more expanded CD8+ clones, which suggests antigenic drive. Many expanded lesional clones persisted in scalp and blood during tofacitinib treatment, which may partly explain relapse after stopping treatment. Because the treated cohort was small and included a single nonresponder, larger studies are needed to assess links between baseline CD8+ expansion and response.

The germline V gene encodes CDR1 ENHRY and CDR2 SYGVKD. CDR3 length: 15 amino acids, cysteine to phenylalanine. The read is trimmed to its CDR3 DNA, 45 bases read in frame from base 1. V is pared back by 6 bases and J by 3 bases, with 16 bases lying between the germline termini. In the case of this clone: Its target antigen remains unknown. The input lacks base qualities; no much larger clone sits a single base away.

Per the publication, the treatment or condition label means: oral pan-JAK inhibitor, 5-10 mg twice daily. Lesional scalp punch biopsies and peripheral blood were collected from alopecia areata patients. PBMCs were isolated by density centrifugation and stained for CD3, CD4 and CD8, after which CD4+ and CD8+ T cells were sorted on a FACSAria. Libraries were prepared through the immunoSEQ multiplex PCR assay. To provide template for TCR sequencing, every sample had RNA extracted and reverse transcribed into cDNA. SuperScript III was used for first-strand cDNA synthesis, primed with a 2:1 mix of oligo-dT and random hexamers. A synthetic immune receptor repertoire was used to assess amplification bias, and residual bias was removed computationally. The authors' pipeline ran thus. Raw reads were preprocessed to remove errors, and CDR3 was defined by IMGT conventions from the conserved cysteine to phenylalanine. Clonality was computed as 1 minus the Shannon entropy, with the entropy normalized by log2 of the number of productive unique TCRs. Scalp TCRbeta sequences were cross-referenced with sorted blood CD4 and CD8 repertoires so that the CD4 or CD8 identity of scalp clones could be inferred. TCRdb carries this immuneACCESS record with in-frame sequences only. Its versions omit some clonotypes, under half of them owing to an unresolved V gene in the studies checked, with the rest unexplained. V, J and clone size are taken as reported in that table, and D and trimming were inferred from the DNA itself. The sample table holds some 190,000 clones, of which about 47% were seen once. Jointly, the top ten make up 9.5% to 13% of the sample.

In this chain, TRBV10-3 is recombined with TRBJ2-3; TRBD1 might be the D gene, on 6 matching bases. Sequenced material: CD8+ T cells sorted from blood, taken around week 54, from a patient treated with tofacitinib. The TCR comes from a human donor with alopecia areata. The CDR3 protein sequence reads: CAISQGTLGTDTQYF. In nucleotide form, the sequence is TGTGCCATCAGCCAGGGGACCCTAGGGACAGATACGCAGTATTTT.